This TCR beta chain was recovered during a study of shared clonotypes between healthy human individuals. Whole-study context: Each donor contributed plates that comprised three CD4 naive, three CD4 memory, two CD8 naive and one CD8 memory. Study-level points and caveats: Rarefaction analysis demonstrated incomplete sorted-subset sequencing notwithstanding large depth. With four donors compared, 4.5% to 6.5% of naive CD4 clonotypes were shared.

A note on this clone: Its target is unknown.

Only in-frame clones appear in the TCRdb table, and some are missing; sequencing was by immunoSEQ multiplex PCR. The table shows around 1.6 million clones, with around 98% occurring only once. This TCR came from a young man in good health. The sequencing sample was made of naive CD4+ T cells sorted from blood. Subset defined: CD45RA+ positively selected.

CDR3 sequence (DNA): TGTGCCAGCAAGGGACAGGGGAACACAGATACGCAGTATTTT. It yields the protein CASKGQGNTDTQYF. V and J are TRBV18 and TRBJ2-3, with 10 bases fitting TRBD1. V was clipped by 8 bases and J by 2 bases; unmatched bases: 4. There are 14 residues in the CDR3. The germline V gene has CDR1 KGHSH and CDR2 LQKENI.